This T cell receptor beta chain comes out of a study of T cell changes during pregnancy in multiple sclerosis. Trimming took off 0 bases at V and 4 bases at J, with 6 bases between the two ends. The CDR3 loop spans 13 amino acids. Germline loops: CDR1 SEHNR, CDR2 FQNEAQ (reference sequence). Profiling relied on immunoSEQ multiplex PCR, and the TCRdb table lists in-frame clones only, not all of them. The data contain 25,000 to 30,000 clones, roughly nine tenths of them singletons. The TCR comes from a female donor with multiple sclerosis, enrolled in a pregnancy study. The sample was CD8+ T cells from peripheral blood mononuclear cells, taken in the second trimester of pregnancy. J is TRBJ1-2 and V is TRBV7-9; D uncertain. The CDR3 loop reads CASSLADFYGYTF. The CDR3 nucleotides read TGTGCCAGCAGCTTAGCGGACTTCTATGGCTACACCTTC.